This TCR beta chain was profiled in a study of blood T cells in healthy people across ages. The study's findings and limits: It was held that diversity estimates obtained from one million T cells represented underestimates. Higher diversity, along with more naive CD4+ cells, distinguished long-lived donors from aged donors.

This clonotype occurred a few times. Its antigen is unknown. A second PCR, run for roughly 7 to 11 cycles, used a sample-barcoded 5' primer plus a J-beta primer mix. Every cDNA molecule bore a tag from a template-switch adaptor containing 12 random nucleotides. There were at least 3 million CDR3-containing paired-end reads obtained from each sample. TCRdb called the 5' RACE reads again in MiXCR, with one record for every CDR3 protein. The table lists hundreds of thousands of distinct CDR3 sequences, 45% to 50% of them singletons. This CDR3 is 16 amino acids long. The ends were cut back, 0 bases at V and 0 bases at J, with 9 bases in the middle. From germline, CDR1 is LGHNA and CDR2 YSLEER.

Sequencing used blood. The receptor was derived from a woman aged 55-75 years in good health. V and J are TRBV4-3 and TRBJ2-1; maybe TRBD1 (6 bases). CDR3 coding DNA: TGCGCCAGCAGCCAAGAATGGACAGTCTCCTACAATGAGCAGTTCTTC. Translation gives CASSQEWTVSYNEQFF.